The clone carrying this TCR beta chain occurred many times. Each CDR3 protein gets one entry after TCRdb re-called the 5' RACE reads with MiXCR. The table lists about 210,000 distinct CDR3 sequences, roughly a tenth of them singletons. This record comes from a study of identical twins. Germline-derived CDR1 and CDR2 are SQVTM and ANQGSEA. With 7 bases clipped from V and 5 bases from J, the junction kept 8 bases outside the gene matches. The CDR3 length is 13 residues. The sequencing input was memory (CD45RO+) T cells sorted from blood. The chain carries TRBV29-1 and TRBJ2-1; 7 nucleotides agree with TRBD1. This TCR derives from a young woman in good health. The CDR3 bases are TGCAGCGCTGGGGACAGCCCCCACAATGAGCAGTTCTTC. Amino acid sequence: CSAGDSPHNEQFF.